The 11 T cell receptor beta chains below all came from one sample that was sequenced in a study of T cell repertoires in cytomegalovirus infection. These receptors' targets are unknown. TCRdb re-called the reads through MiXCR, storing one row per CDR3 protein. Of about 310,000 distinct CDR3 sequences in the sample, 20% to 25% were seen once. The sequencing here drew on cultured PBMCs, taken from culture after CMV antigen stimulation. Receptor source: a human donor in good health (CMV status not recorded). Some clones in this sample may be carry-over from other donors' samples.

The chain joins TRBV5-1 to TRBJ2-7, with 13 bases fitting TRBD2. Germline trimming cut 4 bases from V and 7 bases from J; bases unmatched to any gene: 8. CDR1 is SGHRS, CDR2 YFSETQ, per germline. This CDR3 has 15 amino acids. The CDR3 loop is CASSQTSGRAVEQYF. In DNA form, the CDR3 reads TGCGCCAGCAGCCAAACTAGCGGGAGGGCCGTGGAGCAGTACTTC.

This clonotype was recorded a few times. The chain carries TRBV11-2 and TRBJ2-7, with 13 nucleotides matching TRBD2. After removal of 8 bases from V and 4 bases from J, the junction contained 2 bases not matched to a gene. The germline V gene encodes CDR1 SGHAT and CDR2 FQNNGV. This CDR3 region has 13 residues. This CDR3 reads CASRLAGGYEQYF. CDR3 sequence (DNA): TGTGCCAGCCGACTAGCGGGAGGTTACGAGCAGTACTTC. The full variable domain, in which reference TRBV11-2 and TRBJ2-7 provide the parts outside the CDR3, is EAGVAQSPRYKIIEKRQSVAFWCNPISGHATLYWYQQILGQGPKLLIQFQNNGVVDDSQLPKDRFSAERLKGVDSTLKIQPAKLEDSAVYLCASRLAGGYEQYFGPGTRLTVT.

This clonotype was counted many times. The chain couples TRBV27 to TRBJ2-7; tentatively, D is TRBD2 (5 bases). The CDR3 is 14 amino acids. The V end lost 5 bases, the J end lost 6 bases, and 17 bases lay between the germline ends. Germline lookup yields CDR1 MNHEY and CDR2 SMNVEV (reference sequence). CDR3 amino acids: CASSPSGLPREQYF. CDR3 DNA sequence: TGTGCCAGCAGTCCGTCCGGACTCCCGCGCGAGCAGTACTTC.

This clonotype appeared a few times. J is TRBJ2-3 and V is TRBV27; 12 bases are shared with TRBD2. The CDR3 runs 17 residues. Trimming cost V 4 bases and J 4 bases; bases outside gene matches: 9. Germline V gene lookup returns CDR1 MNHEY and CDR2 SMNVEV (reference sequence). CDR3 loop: CASSSMTSGRTSDTQYF. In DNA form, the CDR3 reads TGTGCCAGCAGTTCGATGACTAGCGGGAGAACCTCAGATACGCAGTATTTT.

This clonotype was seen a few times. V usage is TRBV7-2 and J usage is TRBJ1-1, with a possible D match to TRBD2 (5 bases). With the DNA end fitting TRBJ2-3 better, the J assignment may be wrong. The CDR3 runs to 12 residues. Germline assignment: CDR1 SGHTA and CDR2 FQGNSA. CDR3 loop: CASSPQPPGQYF. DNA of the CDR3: TGTGCCAGCAGCCCCCAACCCCCGGGACAGTATTTT.

CDR3 sequence reads: CASSPTGTGDTIYF. The CDR3 bases are TGTGCCAGCTCACCGACTGGGACTGGGGACACCATATATTTT. The chain joins TRBV18 to TRBJ1-3, with D perhaps matching TRBD1 (5 bases). The germline V and J ends were trimmed by 3 bases and 8 bases, with 14 bases remaining between them. The CDR3 is 14 amino acids. Germline V gives CDR1 KGHSH, CDR2 LQKENI.

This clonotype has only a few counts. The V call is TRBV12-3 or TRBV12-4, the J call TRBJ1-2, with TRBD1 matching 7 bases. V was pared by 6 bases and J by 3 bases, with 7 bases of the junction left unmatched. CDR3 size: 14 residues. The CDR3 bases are TGTGCCAGCAGATTCACAGGGGCGGACTATGGCTACACCTTC. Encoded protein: CASRFTGADYGYTF.

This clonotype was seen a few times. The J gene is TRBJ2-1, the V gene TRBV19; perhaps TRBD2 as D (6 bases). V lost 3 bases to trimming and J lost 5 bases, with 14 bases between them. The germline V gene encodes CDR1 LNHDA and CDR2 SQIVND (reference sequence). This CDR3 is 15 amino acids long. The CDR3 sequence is CASSIFPGTDNEQFF. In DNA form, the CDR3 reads TGTGCCAGTAGTATTTTCCCTGGGACTGACAATGAGCAGTTCTTC.

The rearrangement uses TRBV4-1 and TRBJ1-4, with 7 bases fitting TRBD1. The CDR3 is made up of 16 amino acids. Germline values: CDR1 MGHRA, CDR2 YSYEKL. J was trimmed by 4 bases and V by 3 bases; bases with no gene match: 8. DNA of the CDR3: TGCGCCAGCAGCCACAGAGGGGGCGCAGGTAATGAAAAACTGTTTTTT. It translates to CASSHRGGAGNEKLFF.

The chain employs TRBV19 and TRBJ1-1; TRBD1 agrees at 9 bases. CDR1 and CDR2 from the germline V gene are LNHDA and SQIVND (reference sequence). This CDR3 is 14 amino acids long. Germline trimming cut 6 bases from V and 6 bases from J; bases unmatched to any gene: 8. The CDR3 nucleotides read TGTGCCAGTAGACCTGACAGGGGGAATCCTGAAGCTTTCTTT. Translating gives CASRPDRGNPEAFF. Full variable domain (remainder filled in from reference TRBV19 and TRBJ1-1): DGGITQSPKYLFRKEGQNVTLSCEQNLNHDAMYWYRQDPGQGLRLIYYSQIVNDFQKGDIAEGYSVSREKKESFPLTVTSAQKNPTAFYLCASRPDRGNPEAFFGQGTRLTVV.

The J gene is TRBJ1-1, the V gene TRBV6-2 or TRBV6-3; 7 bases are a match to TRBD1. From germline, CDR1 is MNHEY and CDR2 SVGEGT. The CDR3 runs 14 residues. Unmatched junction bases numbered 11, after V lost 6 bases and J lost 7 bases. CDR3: CASSPHLQGHEAFF. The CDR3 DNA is TGTGCCAGCAGCCCCCACTTACAGGGGCATGAAGCTTTCTTT.